Here is one T cell receptor beta chain with its context. The antigen remains unidentified. The entry originates in a study of CD4 T cells in relation to SARS-CoV-2 and coronaviruses. Study summary: After less than eleven days of antigen culture, PBMC TCR beta CDR3s were sequenced.

The assay was immunoSEQ multiplex PCR, and TCRdb's table has in-frame clones only and misses some. The sample includes around 31,000 clones, more than 75% of them seen just once. CD4 enrichment then naive enrichment separated naive from memory CD4+ cells. The germline gives CDR1 SEHNR, CDR2 FQNEAQ (reference sequence). V lost 2 bases to trimming and J lost 5 bases; unmatched junction nucleotides: 8. The CDR3 totals 15 residues. This clonotype originated in an adult with COVID-19. Sequenced sample: memory CD4+ T cells from PBMCs, cultured in vitro. The chain uses TRBV7-9 and TRBJ2-7; the match to TRBD1 covers 8 bases. In DNA, the CDR3 is TGTGCCAGCAGCTTAAGACAGGGGAGTTTGGACGAGCAGTACTTC. Residues: CASSLRQGSLDEQYF.